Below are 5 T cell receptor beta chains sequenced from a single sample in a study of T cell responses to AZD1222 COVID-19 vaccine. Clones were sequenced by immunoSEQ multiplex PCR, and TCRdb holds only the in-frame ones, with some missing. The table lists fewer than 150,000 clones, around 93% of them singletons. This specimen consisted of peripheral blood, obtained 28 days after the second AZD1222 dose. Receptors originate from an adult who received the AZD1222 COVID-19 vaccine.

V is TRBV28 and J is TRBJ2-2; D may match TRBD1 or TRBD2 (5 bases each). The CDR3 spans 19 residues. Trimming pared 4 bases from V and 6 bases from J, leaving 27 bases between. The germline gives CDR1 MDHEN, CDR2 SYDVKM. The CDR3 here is CASSSFAGTASSLSGELFF. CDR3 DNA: TGTGCCAGCAGTTCGTTTGCCGGGACCGCAAGCTCCCTTTCCGGGGAGCTGTTTTTT.

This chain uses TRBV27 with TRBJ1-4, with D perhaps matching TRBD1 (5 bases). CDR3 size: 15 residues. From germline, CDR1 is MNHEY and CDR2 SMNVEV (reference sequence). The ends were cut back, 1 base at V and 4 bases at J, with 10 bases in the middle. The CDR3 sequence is CASSLFGGDNEKLFF. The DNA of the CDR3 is TGTGCCAGCAGTTTATTCGGGGGTGATAATGAAAAACTGTTTTTT.

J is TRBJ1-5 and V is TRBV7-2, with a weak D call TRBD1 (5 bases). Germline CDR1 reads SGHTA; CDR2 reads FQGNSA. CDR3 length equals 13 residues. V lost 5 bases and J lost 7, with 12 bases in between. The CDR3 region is CASSRIDSQPQHF. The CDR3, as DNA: TGTGCCAGCAGCCGAATAGACAGCCAGCCCCAGCATTTT.

The CDR3 protein is CSVILGDSKNEKLFF. The DNA of the CDR3 is TGCAGCGTCATACTAGGTGACAGTAAGAATGAAAAACTGTTTTTT. J is TRBJ1-4 and V is TRBV29-1, with D maybe TRBD1 (5 bases). V lost 6 bases to trimming and J lost 5 bases, with 19 bases between them. The CDR3 runs 15 residues. The germline V gene has CDR1 SQVTM and CDR2 ANQGSEA.

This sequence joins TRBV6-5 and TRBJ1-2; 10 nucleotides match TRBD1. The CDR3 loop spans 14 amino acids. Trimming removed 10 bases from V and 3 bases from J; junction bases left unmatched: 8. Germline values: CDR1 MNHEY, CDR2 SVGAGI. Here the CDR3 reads CATQGQGLDYGYTF. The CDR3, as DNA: TGTGCCACCCAGGGACAGGGGTTGGACTATGGCTACACCTTC.